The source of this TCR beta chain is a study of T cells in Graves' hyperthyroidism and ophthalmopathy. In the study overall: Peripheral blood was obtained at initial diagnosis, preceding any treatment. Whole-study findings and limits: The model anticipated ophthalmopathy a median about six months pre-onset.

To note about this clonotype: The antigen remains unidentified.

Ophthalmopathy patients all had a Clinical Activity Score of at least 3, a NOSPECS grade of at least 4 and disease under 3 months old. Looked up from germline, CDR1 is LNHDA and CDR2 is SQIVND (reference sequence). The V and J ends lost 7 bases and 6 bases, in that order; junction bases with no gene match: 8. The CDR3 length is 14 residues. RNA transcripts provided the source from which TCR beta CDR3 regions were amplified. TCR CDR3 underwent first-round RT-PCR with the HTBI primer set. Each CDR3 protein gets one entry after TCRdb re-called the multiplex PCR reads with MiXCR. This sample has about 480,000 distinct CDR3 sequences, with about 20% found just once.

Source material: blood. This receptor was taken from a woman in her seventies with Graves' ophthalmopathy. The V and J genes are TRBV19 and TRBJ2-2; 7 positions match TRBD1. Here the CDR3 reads CASNSGGNPGELFF. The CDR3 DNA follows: TGTGCCAGTAACTCAGGGGGTAATCCCGGGGAGCTGTTTTTT.